What follows is one T cell receptor beta chain and its context. Its antigen is not known. TCRdb keeps only in-frame clones here, not all; method: immunoSEQ multiplex PCR. This table has tens of thousands of clones, 63% appearing once. The sample comes from a study of radiotherapy plus CTLA-4 blockade in lung cancer. Study-wide findings and caveats: After radiotherapy and ipilimumab, tumor-derived clones expanded in peripheral blood.

This sequence originates from a human donor with non-small cell lung cancer who had a partial response to radiotherapy plus ipilimumab. The starting material was peripheral blood, obtained from a patient treated with radiotherapy plus ipilimumab.

CDR3 loop: CASSLSPGAGELFF. CDR3 bases: TGTGCCAGCAGCTTATCCCCGGGTGCCGGGGAGCTGTTTTTT. The chain links TRBV11-2 to TRBJ2-2, with no clear D. Germline V CDR1 and CDR2: SGHAT, FQNNGV. This CDR3 is built from 14 residues. V was shortened by 2 bases and J by 6 bases, with 10 bases between the two germline ends. Combining the CDR3 with reference TRBV11-2 and TRBJ2-2 gives the whole variable domain EAGVAQSPRYKIIEKRQSVAFWCNPISGHATLYWYQQILGQGPKLLIQFQNNGVVDDSQLPKDRFSAERLKGVDSTLKIQPAKLEDSAVYLCASSLSPGAGELFFGEGSRLTVL.